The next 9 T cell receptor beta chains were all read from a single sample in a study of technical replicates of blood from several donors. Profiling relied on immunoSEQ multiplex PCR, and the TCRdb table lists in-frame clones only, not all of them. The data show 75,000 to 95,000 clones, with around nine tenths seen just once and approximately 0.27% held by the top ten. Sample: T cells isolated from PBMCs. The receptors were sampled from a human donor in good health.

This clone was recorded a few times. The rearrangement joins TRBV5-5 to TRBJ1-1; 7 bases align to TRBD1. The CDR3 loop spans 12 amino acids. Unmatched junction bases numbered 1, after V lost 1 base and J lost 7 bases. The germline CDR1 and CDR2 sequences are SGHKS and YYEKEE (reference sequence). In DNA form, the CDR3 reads TGTGCCAGCAGCTTGTGGGACAGTGAAGCTTTCTTT. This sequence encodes CASSLWDSEAFF.

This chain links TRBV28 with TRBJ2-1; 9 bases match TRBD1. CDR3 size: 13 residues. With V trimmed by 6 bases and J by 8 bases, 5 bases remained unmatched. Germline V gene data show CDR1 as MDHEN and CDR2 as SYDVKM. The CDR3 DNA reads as TGTGCCAGCAGAACAGGGGGCATCGATGAGCAGTTCTTC. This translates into CASRTGGIDEQFF.

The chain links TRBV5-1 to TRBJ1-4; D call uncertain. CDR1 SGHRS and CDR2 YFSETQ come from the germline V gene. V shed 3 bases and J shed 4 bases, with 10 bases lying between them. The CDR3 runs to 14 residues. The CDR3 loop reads CASSSGSNNEKLFF. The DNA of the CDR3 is TGCGCCAGCAGCTCGGGATCCAATAATGAAAAACTGTTTTTT.

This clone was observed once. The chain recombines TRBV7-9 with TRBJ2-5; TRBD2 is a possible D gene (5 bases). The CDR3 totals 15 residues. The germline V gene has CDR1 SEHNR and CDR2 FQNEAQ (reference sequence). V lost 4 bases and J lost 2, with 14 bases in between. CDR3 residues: CASSSLSLVQETQYF. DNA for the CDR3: TGTGCCAGCAGCTCCCTCTCACTAGTACAAGAGACCCAGTACTTC.

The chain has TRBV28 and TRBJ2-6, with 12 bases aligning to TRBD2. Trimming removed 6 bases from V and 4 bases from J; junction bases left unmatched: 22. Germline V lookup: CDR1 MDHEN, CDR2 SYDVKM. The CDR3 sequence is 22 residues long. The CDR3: CASRPFSRGGTSGRKGANVLTF. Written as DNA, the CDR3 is TGTGCCAGCAGACCGTTCTCCAGGGGTGGTACTAGCGGGAGGAAGGGGGCCAACGTCCTGACTTTC.

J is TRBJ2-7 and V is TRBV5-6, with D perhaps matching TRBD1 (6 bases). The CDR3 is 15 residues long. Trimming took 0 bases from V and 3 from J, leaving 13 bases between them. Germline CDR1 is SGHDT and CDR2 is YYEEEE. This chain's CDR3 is CASSLVGAIGYEQYF. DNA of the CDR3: TGTGCCAGCAGCTTGGTGGGGGCGATCGGCTACGAGCAGTACTTC.

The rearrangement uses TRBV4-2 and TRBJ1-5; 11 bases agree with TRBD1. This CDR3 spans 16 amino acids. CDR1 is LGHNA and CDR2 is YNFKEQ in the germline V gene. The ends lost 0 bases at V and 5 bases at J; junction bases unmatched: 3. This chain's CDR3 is CASSQETGQGDQPQHF. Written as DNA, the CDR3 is TGTGCCAGCAGCCAAGAAACGGGACAGGGGGATCAGCCCCAGCATTTT.

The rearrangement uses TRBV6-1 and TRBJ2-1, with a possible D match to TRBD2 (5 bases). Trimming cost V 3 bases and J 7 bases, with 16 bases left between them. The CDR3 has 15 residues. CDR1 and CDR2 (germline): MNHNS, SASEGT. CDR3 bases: TGTGCCAGCAGTGAGATAGGACTCTCCGAGAATGAGCAGTTCTTC. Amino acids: CASSEIGLSENEQFF.

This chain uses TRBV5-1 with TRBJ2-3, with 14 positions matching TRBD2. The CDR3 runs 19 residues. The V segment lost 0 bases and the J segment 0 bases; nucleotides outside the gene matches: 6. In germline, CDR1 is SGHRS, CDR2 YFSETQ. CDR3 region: CASSLGLAGGVSSTDTQYF. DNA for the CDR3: TGCGCCAGCAGCTTGGGACTAGCGGGAGGGGTCTCCAGCACAGATACGCAGTATTTT.